This T cell receptor beta chain was found in a study of CD8+CD57+ T cells in acquired aplastic anemia. Study as a whole: Quantities of DNA derived from sorted CD4+ and CD8+ cells averaged roughly 3 ug. General study findings and limits: Patients and controls had CD8+ Simpson's diversity values that were not significantly distinct. The study identified roughly 29 CD8+ CDR3 sequences shared by patients and controls.

Patients sequenced had flow cytometry evidence of CD8+CD57+ cell expansion. Germline trimming cut 4 bases from V and 2 bases from J; bases unmatched to any gene: 11. The CDR3 is made up of 19 amino acids. Germline loops: CDR1 SGHDT, CDR2 YYEEEE. It was genomic DNA that served as the template for profiling TCR beta VDJ and CDR3. In TCRdb, the reads were re-called with MiXCR into one record per CDR3 protein. The data show 130,000 or so distinct CDR3 sequences, approximately 61% seen once. This clonotype was detected a few times. Its antigen is not identified. The source of this sequence is a human donor with aplastic anemia. The chain uses TRBV5-6 and TRBJ2-5; 16 bases map to TRBD2. The sequenced material came from sorted CD4+, CD8+, or CD8+CD57+ T cells (not recorded which) from PBMCs. The CDR3 reads CASSRPGLAGGHGQETQYF. The CDR3 bases are TGTGCCAGCAGCCGGCCGGGACTAGCGGGGGGGCATGGACAAGAGACCCAGTACTTC.